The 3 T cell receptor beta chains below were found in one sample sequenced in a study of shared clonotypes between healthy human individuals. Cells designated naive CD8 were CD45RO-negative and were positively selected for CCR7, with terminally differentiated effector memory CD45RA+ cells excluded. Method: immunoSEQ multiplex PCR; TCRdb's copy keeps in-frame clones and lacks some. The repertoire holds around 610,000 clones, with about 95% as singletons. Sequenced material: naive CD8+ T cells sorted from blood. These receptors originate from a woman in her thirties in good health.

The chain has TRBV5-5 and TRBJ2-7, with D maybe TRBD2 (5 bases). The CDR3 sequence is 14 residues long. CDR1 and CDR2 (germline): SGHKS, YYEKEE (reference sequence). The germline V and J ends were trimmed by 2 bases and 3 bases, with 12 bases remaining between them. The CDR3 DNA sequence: TGTGCCAGCAGCTTATACAGAGGAGGCTACGAGCAGTACTTC. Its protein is CASSLYRGGYEQYF.

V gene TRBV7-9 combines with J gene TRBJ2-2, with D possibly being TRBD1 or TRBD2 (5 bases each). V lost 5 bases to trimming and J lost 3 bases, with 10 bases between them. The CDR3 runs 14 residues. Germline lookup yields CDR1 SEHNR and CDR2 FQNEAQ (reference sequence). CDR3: CASSKVGDTGELFF. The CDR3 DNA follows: TGTGCCAGCAGCAAAGTGGGGGACACCGGGGAGCTGTTTTTT.

CDR3 nucleotides: TGTGCCAGCAGCAATGGGGCTGGAAACACCATATATTTT. This encodes CASSNGAGNTIYF. This rearrangement joins TRBV21-1 to TRBJ1-3. TRBV21-1 is a documented pseudogene. CDR3 size: 13 residues.